The present entry profiles one TCR beta chain with its context. Sequencing was performed with immunoSEQ multiplex PCR; in TCRdb, only in-frame clones are kept and a portion is missing. The table shows 65,000 to 85,000 clones, with approximately 91% occurring only once. The data stem from a study of T cell changes during pregnancy in multiple sclerosis. There are 12 residues in the CDR3. The ends were cut back, 7 bases at V and 2 bases at J, with 8 bases in the middle. Germline CDR1 is SGDLS and CDR2 is YYNGEE. The receptor's source is a female donor with multiple sclerosis, enrolled in a pregnancy study. Sequencing used peripheral blood, obtained in the third trimester of pregnancy. The V call is TRBV9, the J call TRBJ2-3; a possible D gene is TRBD2 (5 bases). CDR3 loop: CASGSYTDTQYF. DNA of the CDR3: TGTGCCAGCGGGAGCTACACAGATACGCAGTATTTT.